This T cell receptor (beta chain) was retrieved from a study of blood T cell repertoires in COVID-19. Study-level information: Specimens from acute and convalescent COVID-19 originated in the United States, Italy and Spain. Nucleic acid was either cDNA or gDNA, and it came from T cells, B-cell-depleted T cells, or PBMCs.

CDR3 length: 13 residues. Germline CDR1 SGHDN, CDR2 FVKESK. V dropped 4 bases and J dropped 8 bases, with 14 bases sitting between them. Here immunoSEQ multiplex PCR was the method, and the copy in TCRdb shows in-frame clones only, minus some. The sample lists about 130,000 clones; less than 85% were seen once. The sample was peripheral blood. This clonotype was obtained from a woman in her sixties with acute or convalescent COVID-19. J is TRBJ1-2 and V is TRBV14; D is possibly TRBD1 (5 bases). The CDR3: CASSPSERTGYTF. In DNA, the CDR3 is TGTGCCAGCAGCCCCTCCGAGAGGACAGGCTACACCTTC.